This is a list of T cell receptor beta chains from one sample in a study of tumor-infiltrating lymphocytes in primary liver carcinoma. TCRdb itself ran the multiplex PCR reads through MiXCR, one entry per CDR3 protein. The sample consists of fewer than 350,000 distinct CDR3 sequences, 55% to 65% of them appearing once. Material for sequencing was peripheral blood. The receptors shown here come from a man aged 40-49 years with primary liver carcinoma and hepatitis B virus infection. Both conserved end residues are part of each CDR3. The D gene is left open where the match is weak. Only part of the rows carry a size: once, few, many, or a class if the clone is expanded.

>TRBV14|TRBJ2-1|TRBD2|-
TGTGCCAGCAGTCAAGACAGGAGTAGCGGGAACCCCCACAATGAGCAGTTCTTC
CASSQDRSSGNPHNEQFF
>TRBV4-2|TRBJ2-5|-|-
TGTGCCAGGAACCAAGACAGGCTAGCGGAAGAGACCCAGTACTTC
CARNQDRLAEETQYF
>TRBV7-9|TRBJ1-1|-|once
TGTGCCAGCAGCTTAGGGATGGCGAACACTGAAGCTTTCTTT
CASSLGMANTEAFF
>TRBV11-2|TRBJ2-3|-|-
TGTGCCAGCAGCTTAGTATATGGAGCACGCTTATCCCATAACGGGCAGTATTTT
CASSLVYGARLSHNGQYF
>TRBV21-1|TRBJ2-5|-|-
TGTGCCAGCAGCAATTCGCGGACGGATCAAGAGACCCAGTACTTC
CASSNSRTDQETQYF
>TRBV28|TRBJ1-1|TRBD1|-
TGTGCCAGCAGTTTGACTACAGGGGTGAACACTGAAGCTTTCTTT
CASSLTTGVNTEAFF
>TRBV28|TRBJ2-5|TRBD2|-
TGTGCCAGCAGTTTGGGCGGGAGGGTCGAGGAGACCCAGTACTTC
CASSLGGRVEETQYF
>TRBV13|TRBJ2-5|-|-
TGTGCCAGCAGCTTAGGCAGAGGAGCGGGGACCCAGTACTTC
CASSLGRGAGTQYF
>TRBV6-2/TRBV6-3|TRBJ1-2|-|-
TGTGCCAGCACCCCAAGCACCATGGGTCAAGACTATGGCTACACCTTC
CASTPSTMGQDYGYTF
>TRBV5-1|TRBJ2-5|-|-
TGCGCCAGCAGCTCCGTGGGTGCAGAGACCCAGTACTTC
CASSSVGAETQYF
>TRBV7-9|TRBJ2-3|TRBD1|-
TGTGCCAGCAGCAGTAACAGGGGGGAAAGCACAGATACGCAGTATTTT
CASSSNRGESTDTQYF
>TRBV12-3/TRBV12-4|TRBJ2-5|-|-
TGTGCCAGCAGTCAACAACCTCAAGAGACCCAGTATTTC
CASSQQPQETQYF
>TRBV6-2/TRBV6-3|TRBJ2-1|TRBD2|many
TGTGCCAGCAGCGGGACTAGCCTTACCAGGGAGTTCTTC
CASSGTSLTREFF
>TRBV4-3|TRBJ1-6|TRBD1|many
TGCGCCAGCAGCCAAGATGGACAGGGATACTCCTATAATTCACCCCTCCACTTT
CASSQDGQGYSYNSPLHF
>TRBV4-2|TRBJ2-3|TRBD2|-
TGTGCCAACAGCGCGCAGACTAGCGGGCGAACAGATACGCAGTATTTT
CANSAQTSGRTDTQYF
>TRBV11-2|TRBJ2-6|TRBD1|-
TGTGCCAGCAGCTTAGAGGGACAGAGAAGGATTTACTCTGGGGCCAACGTCCTGACTTTC
CASSLEGQRRIYSGANVLTF
>TRBV14|TRBJ2-7|-|-
TGTGCCAGCAGCCAAGGGGTCCAAGTGGGAGGTCAGGAGCAGTACTTC
CASSQGVQVGGQEQYF
>TRBV4-1|TRBJ2-5|-|-
TGCGCCAACAGCCAAGAGGGGGACGGGGAGGAGACCCAGTACTTC
CANSQEGDGEETQYF
>TRBV4-2|TRBJ2-1|TRBD2|-
TGTACCAGCAGCCCTAGCGGGAGTCAGTACAATGTGCAGTTCTTC
CTSSPSGSQYNVQFF
>TRBV5-1|TRBJ1-2|-|-
TGCGCCAGCAGCCCCCGGACCGGCTATGGCTACACCTTC
CASSPRTGYGYTF
>TRBV4-1|TRBJ1-3|-|many
TGCGCCAGCAGCCAAGATAAGTCCGTAAGCTCTGGAAACACCATATATTTT
CASSQDKSVSSGNTIYF
>TRBV6-1|TRBJ2-2|-|-
TGTGCCACCTACCAAAGTAGGGCGGGCAACGCCGGGGAGCTGTTTTTT
CATYQSRAGNAGELFF
>TRBV6-6|TRBJ2-1|-|many
TGTGCCAGCAGGCCCTACATAGAATCAAGCTACAATGAGCAGTTCTTC
CASRPYIESSYNEQFF
>TRBV6-2/TRBV6-3|TRBJ2-4|TRBD2|many
TGTGCCAGCAGTTTTTTCCCGGGACTAGCGGGAAAACTAGCCAAAAACATTCAGTACTTC
CASSFFPGLAGKLAKNIQYF
>TRBV5-1|TRBJ2-3|-|-
TGCGCCAGCAGCTTGTCGCCCACAGATACGCAGTATTTT
CASSLSPTDTQYF
>TRBV6-2/TRBV6-3|TRBJ2-7|TRBD1|many
TGTGCCAGTTTAGCCCCGGGACAGCCCAAGACCCCCTACGAGCAGTACTTC
CASLAPGQPKTPYEQYF
>TRBV4-2|TRBJ1-1|-|-
TGTGCCAGCAGCCAAGAGGTGACCGAGGGCACTGAAGCTTTCTTT
CASSQEVTEGTEAFF
>TRBV6-1|TRBJ2-7|TRBD2|few
TGTGCCAGCATCAGGGCTAGCGGGATTAGGACCTATGAGCAGTACTTC
CASIRASGIRTYEQYF
>TRBV4-2|TRBJ1-1|TRBD1|-
TGTGCCAGCAGCCGGGACAGAATGGACACAGAAGCTTTCTTT
CASSRDRMDTEAFF
>TRBV7-2|TRBJ2-3|TRBD2|once
TGTGCCAGCAGCTTAGCGAGGGTAGCGGGATCAGATACGCAGTATTTT
CASSLARVAGSDTQYF
>TRBV5-4|TRBJ2-5|TRBD1|few
TGTGCCAGCAGCTGGGGACAGGCCACCAGGGAGACCCAGTACTTC
CASSWGQATRETQYF
>TRBV29-1|TRBJ2-1|TRBD2|-
TGCAGCGTGGGCGGGACTAGCGGGAGGACCTACAATGAGCAGTTCTTC
CSVGGTSGRTYNEQFF
>TRBV5-1|TRBJ2-3|TRBD1|once
TGCGCCAGCAGCCTGACAGGGTGGGGAGATACGCAGTATTTT
CASSLTGWGDTQYF
>TRBV7-9|TRBJ2-2|TRBD1|few
TGTGCCAGCAGCATGGACAGGGGTAACACCGGGGAGCTGTTTTTT
CASSMDRGNTGELFF
>TRBV5-4|TRBJ2-1|TRBD2|-
TGTGCCAGCAGCTCCCGGGGGGGGAGGGCTAACAACGAGCAGTCCTTC
CASSSRGGRANNEQSF
>TRBV29-1|TRBJ2-5|TRBD1|many
TGCAGCGTCGCGGACAGGGGGGAGACCCAGTACTTC
CSVADRGETQYF
>TRBV6-5|TRBJ1-3|-|-
TGTTCCAGCAGGCGACAGGATTCAAACTCCATATATTTT
CSSRRQDSNSIYF
>TRBV28|TRBJ2-7|-|-
TGTGCCGGCAGTTTAAGCCCAGGGATCTCCTACGAGCAGTACTTC
CAGSLSPGISYEQYF
>TRBV10-3|TRBJ2-1|-|few
TGTGCCATCAGTGAGTCCAGCAATGAGCAGTTCTTC
CAISESSNEQFF
>TRBV28|TRBJ2-1|TRBD2|-
TGTGCCAGCAGCGGACTAGCGAGAGGTCTTATGGATGAGCAGTTCTTC
CASSGLARGLMDEQFF
>TRBV5-6|TRBJ2-2|TRBD2|-
TGTGTCAGCAGCCCGGTAGCGGGAGGGCCCTCGAGAGCCGGGGAGCTGTTTTTT
CVSSPVAGGPSRAGELFF
>TRBV6-2/TRBV6-3|TRBJ2-3|-|many
TGTGCCAGCAGAAGGGATACGCAGTATTTT
CASRRDTQYF
>TRBV4-1|TRBJ2-7|-|many
TGCGCCAGCAGCCCCATTCTAAAGGAGGCCAACGAGCAGTACTTC
CASSPILKEANEQYF
>TRBV4-2|TRBJ2-1|-|few
TGTGCCAGCAGCCAATCCCCAAAGGTGGGTGAGCAGTTCTTC
CASSQSPKVGEQFF
>TRBV5-5|TRBJ1-2|TRBD1|-
TGTGCCAGCAGCTTAACAGGGGCCGGGTATAATGGCTACACCTTC
CASSLTGAGYNGYTF
>TRBV10-3|TRBJ2-7|TRBD2|many
TGTGCCATCAGGGGGACTAGCGGCCCTTACGAGCAGTACTTC
CAIRGTSGPYEQYF
>TRBV11-2|TRBJ2-5|-|-
TGTGCCAGCAACTTAGTTGGCGTCAGAGAGACCCAGTACTTC
CASNLVGVRETQYF